Listed below are T cell receptor beta chains from one sample, sequenced in a study of T cell repertoires in cytomegalovirus infection. TCRdb re-derived calls from the reads in MiXCR, one entry per CDR3 protein. The sample lists hundreds of thousands of distinct CDR3 sequences; 32% were seen once. Their target antigens are unknown. This specimen was cultured CD8+ T cells from PBMCs, taken from culture after CMV antigen stimulation. These TCRs come from a human donor in good health (CMV status not recorded). Some clones in this sample may be carry-over from other donors' samples. The CDR3 runs from the conserved cysteine through the conserved F or W. The D gene is left open where the match is weak. The size entry is marked missing in some rows and otherwise reads once, few, many or a size class.

-	TRBV29-1	once	TRBJ1-5	CSYSEGRGSNQPQHF	TGCAGTTACTCCGAAGGGCGGGGAAGCAATCAGCCCCAGCATTTT
-	TRBV7-2	many	TRBJ1-2	CASSPWTVISNYGYTF	TGTGCCAGCAGCCCGTGGACAGTCATTTCTAACTATGGCTACACCTTC
TRBD1	TRBV7-9	few	TRBJ2-2	CASSPGQGLFF	TGTGCCAGCAGCCCGGGACAGGGCCTGTTTTTT
-	TRBV12-3/TRBV12-4	many	TRBJ2-2	CASSPRQLHSNTGELFF	TGTGCCAGCAGTCCCAGACAGCTTCATTCGAACACCGGGGAGCTGTTTTTT
-	TRBV27	many	TRBJ1-4	CASRPHLGGGNEKLFF	TGTGCCAGCAGACCCCACCTCGGGGGTGGGAATGAAAAACTGTTTTTT
TRBD1	TRBV5-6	-	TRBJ1-2	CASSWGTGLNGYTF	TGTGCCAGCAGCTGGGGGACAGGGTTGAACGGCTACACCTTC
-	TRBV6-1	-	TRBJ2-7	CASSEWRTNYEQYF	TGTGCCAGCAGTGAATGGCGGACCAATTACGAGCAGTACTTC
-	TRBV7-2	-	TRBJ1-6	CVSRPGIYRDSPLHF	TGTGTCAGCAGACCAGGGATATACAGGGATTCACCCCTCCACTTT
-	TRBV7-6	-	TRBJ1-1	CASSRPIGLRMNTEAFF	TGTGCCAGCAGCCGACCCATCGGACTGAGAATGAACACTGAAGCTTTCTTT
TRBD1	TRBV27	-	TRBJ1-4	CASSPFWDRFATNEKLFF	TGTGCCAGCAGCCCCTTTTGGGACAGGTTTGCAACTAATGAAAAACTGTTTTTT
TRBD1	TRBV7-8	-	TRBJ2-1	CASSSYTGTGDHNEQFF	TGTGCCAGCAGCTCTTATACCGGGACAGGGGACCACAATGAGCAGTTCTTC
-	TRBV28	few	TRBJ1-6	CASRIYRDDNSPLHF	TGTGCCAGCAGAATATACAGGGACGATAATTCACCCCTCCACTTT
TRBD2	TRBV12-3/TRBV12-4	-	TRBJ2-1	CASSGTSAYNEQFF	TGTGCCAGTTCCGGGACTAGCGCTTACAATGAGCAGTTCTTC
TRBD1	TRBV5-6	-	TRBJ1-2	CASSEGQGGVYGYTF	TGTGCCAGCAGCGAGGGACAGGGGGGAGTCTATGGCTACACCTTC
-	TRBV9	-	TRBJ2-1	CASSEGGDSGNEQFF	TGTGCCAGCAGCGAAGGGGGGGACTCGGGCAATGAGCAGTTCTTC
-	TRBV7-2	many	TRBJ1-1	CASSLGGELSTEAFF	TGTGCCAGCAGCTTAGGGGGGGAGTTGAGCACTGAAGCTTTCTTT
-	TRBV2	-	TRBJ1-2	CASTPGDIPLANYGYTF	TGTGCCAGCACCCCCGGGGACATCCCCCTAGCTAACTATGGCTACACCTTC
-	TRBV20-1	few	TRBJ2-7	CSARFRHRSSYEQYF	TGCAGTGCTAGATTCCGACACCGGAGCTCCTACGAGCAGTACTTC
TRBD2	TRBV6-1	many	TRBJ2-1	CASTFPGGYNEQFF	TGTGCCAGCACCTTCCCGGGGGGGTACAATGAGCAGTTCTTC
-	TRBV13	-	TRBJ2-6	CASSPWTTGANVLTF	TGTGCCAGCAGCCCGTGGACCACTGGGGCCAACGTCCTGACTTTC
-	TRBV27	few	TRBJ1-5	CASKWGEGEPQHF	TGTGCCAGCAAGTGGGGGGAAGGTGAGCCCCAGCATTTT
TRBD1	TRBV27	-	TRBJ1-1	CASGDRGLDTEAFF	TGTGCCAGCGGGGACAGGGGATTGGACACTGAAGCTTTCTTT
-	TRBV7-9	few	TRBJ2-1	CASTLAAYNEQFF	TGTGCCAGCACCCTAGCCGCTTACAATGAGCAGTTCTTC
TRBD2	TRBV6-5	-	TRBJ2-7	CASRSGLADYEQYF	TGTGCCAGCAGGTCGGGACTAGCGGACTACGAGCAGTACTTC
TRBD1	TRBV6-6	-	TRBJ1-1	CASSYLFDRADTEAFF	TGTGCCAGCAGTTACCTCTTCGACAGGGCGGACACTGAAGCTTTCTTT
TRBD1	TRBV7-4	-	TRBJ2-7	CASSLVAQGPHEQYF	TGTGCCAGCAGCTTAGTTGCACAGGGGCCCCACGAGCAGTACTTC
TRBD2	TRBV7-9	-	TRBJ2-7	CASSLGTSGGLYEQYF	TGTGCCAGCAGCTTAGGAACTAGCGGGGGCCTCTACGAGCAGTACTTC
-	TRBV4-1	many	TRBJ1-5	CASSPRMLSDNQPQHF	TGCGCCAGCAGCCCCAGGATGTTGAGTGACAATCAGCCCCAGCATTTT
TRBD1	TRBV19	-	TRBJ1-1	CASSIGGTAEAFF	TGTGCCAGTAGTATCGGAGGGACAGCTGAAGCTTTCTTT
-	TRBV19	few	TRBJ2-1	CASSIESIPYNEQFF	TGTGCCAGTAGTATTGAAAGTATCCCCTACAATGAGCAGTTCTTC
-	TRBV7-8	-	TRBJ1-4	CASSLAVGGQSNEKLFF	TGTGCCAGCAGCTTAGCGGTGGGGGGTCAGAGTAATGAAAAACTGTTTTTT
-	TRBV7-6	few	TRBJ2-4	CASSLEVGGLSKNIQYF	TGTGCCAGCAGCTTAGAGGTTGGGGGTTTGAGCAAAAACATTCAGTACTTC
TRBD1	TRBV27	-	TRBJ1-2	CASSPTRTGIYGYTF	TGTGCCAGCAGTCCAACTCGGACAGGAATTTATGGCTACACCTTC
-	TRBV7-2	many	TRBJ2-5	CASSTSLTQETQYF	TGTGCCAGCAGCACTAGCCTCACCCAAGAGACCCAGTACTTC
-	TRBV28	few	TRBJ2-6	CASSFAGVSGANVLTF	TGTGCCAGCAGTTTCGCAGGTGTATCTGGGGCCAACGTCCTGACTTTC
-	TRBV12-3/TRBV12-4	-	TRBJ1-1	CASSFSSTEAFF	TGTGCCAGCAGTTTTTCGAGCACTGAAGCTTTCTTT
TRBD1	TRBV6-5	-	TRBJ1-2	CASSYRGQGAYGYTF	TGTGCCAGCAGTTACCGGGGACAGGGGGCCTATGGCTACACCTTC